The sequence of this T cell receptor (beta chain) was determined in a study of T-cell memory formation after mild COVID-19. Study findings and constraints: CM and EM subsets held most contracting CD4+ clones; EMRA held CD8+ ones. CD4+ bias marked clones expanding day 15 to 37, unlike balanced contracting clones.

On this clonotype: Its antigen is not identified.

MiXCR was run by TCRdb on the 5' RACE reads, yielding one entry per CDR3 protein. In the table there are 100,000 to 120,000 distinct CDR3 sequences, 18% of which are singletons. The ends were cut back, 3 bases at V and 6 bases at J, with 10 bases in the middle. CDR3 length equals 14 residues. Germline V gene data show CDR1 as SGHRS and CDR2 as YFSETQ. The chain links TRBV5-1 to TRBJ1-6; a weak D match, TRBD1 (6 bases). The TCR was taken from a young man who had mild COVID-19 (a few samples of this study predate the infection). Cell type and time point are not known. Sequenced sample: PBMCs or a T cell subset sorted from them (not recorded which). The CDR3 sequence is CASSSGEGNSPLHF. For the CDR3, the DNA is TGCGCCAGCAGCTCAGGGGAAGGTAATTCACCCCTCCACTTT.